This T cell receptor (beta chain) was recorded in a study of cytomegalovirus exposure and HLA in healthy donors (dated by TCRdb to 2016 to 2017). Study-wide context: A later analysis indicated that the 90 to 150 validation repertoires were generated on the platform also employed for the 720 or so repertoires of the first cohort. The study aimed to test whether cataloging public T cell receptors could reveal signatures of past pathogen exposure. A separate validation cohort of roughly 120 different subjects was used in addition to the roughly 670-subject first cohort. To predict cytomegalovirus infection status, the study brought together high-throughput TCR immunosequencing, statistical association of individual TCRs with disease status, and machine learning. Study-level results and caveats: The authors suggested that the approach could potentially be extended to other disease states and immunological phenotypes. A later analysis found that TCRs clustered in the first cohort also tended to co-occur in the approximately 120 validation repertoires, with more than 90% of cluster scores above 0. The validation cohort had no HLA typing available for a later analysis, so co-occurrence within that cohort was assessed over all 110 or so repertoires. While some public TCRs were present in many individuals, most TCR sequences turned up only very rarely across donors. The classifier was reported to diagnose cytomegalovirus status with high specificity and sensitivity in both the original cohort and the validation cohort. A total of 150 to 200 TCR beta chains were listed by the study as associated with cytomegalovirus. Three of the identified cytomegalovirus-associated TCR beta chains were confirmed in vitro to be specific for cytomegalovirus antigens.

Donors formed part of the validation cohort, which comprised fewer than 150 subjects and was distinct from the first cohort of several hundred subjects. As to this clone: Its antigen is unknown. Within one base of it there is no much larger clone, and no base qualities were kept.

The germline V gene encodes CDR1 SQVTM and CDR2 ANQGSEA. The cysteine opens and the phenylalanine closes a CDR3 of 12 amino acids. Only CDR3 DNA is held: 36 bases, read in frame from base 1. Between the V and J ends, shortened by 0 bases and 3 bases respectively, the junction contains 3 bases. The library came from the immunoSEQ multiplex PCR assay. The source study handled its data this way. A statistical classification framework was developed to diagnose cytomegalovirus status using the catalog of TCR beta chain sequences. Drawn from immuneACCESS, this table holds only the in-frame rearrangements with V and J called that TCRdb kept. Clones are partly lost; checked studies trace under half to an unresolved V gene and leave the rest unexplained. The D gene and trimming were derived from the DNA, and the V and J assignments and clone size from that table. This sample gives 95,000 to 150,000 clones in total; roughly 93% of them show up just once. The top ten clonotypes cover approximately 1.3% of the sample.

This TCR derives from a woman between 18 and 30 years old in good health and CMV-seronegative. The V gene is TRBV29-1 and the J gene is TRBJ2-1; the D gene lacks a confident call. Sequencing was carried out using PBMCs. The nucleotides are TGCAGCGTTGAAGACTACTACAATGAGCAGTTCTTC. Translated, it reads CSVEDYYNEQFF.